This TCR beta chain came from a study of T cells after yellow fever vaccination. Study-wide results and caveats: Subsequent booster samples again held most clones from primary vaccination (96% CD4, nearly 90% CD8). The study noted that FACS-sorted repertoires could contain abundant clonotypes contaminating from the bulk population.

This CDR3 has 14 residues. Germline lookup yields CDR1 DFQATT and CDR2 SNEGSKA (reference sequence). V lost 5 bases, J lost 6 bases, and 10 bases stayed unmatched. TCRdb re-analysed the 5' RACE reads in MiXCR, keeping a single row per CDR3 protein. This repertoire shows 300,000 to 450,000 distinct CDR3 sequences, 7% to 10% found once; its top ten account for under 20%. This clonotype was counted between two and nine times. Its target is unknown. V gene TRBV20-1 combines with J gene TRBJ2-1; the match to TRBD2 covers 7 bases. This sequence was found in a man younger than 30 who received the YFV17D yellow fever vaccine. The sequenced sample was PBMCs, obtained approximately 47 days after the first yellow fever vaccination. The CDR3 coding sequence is TGCAGTGCTTATGATCCGGGGAGGGGCAATGAGCAGTTCTTC. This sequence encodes CSAYDPGRGNEQFF.